A single T cell receptor beta chain is shown here with its context. Its antigen remains unidentified. The sample originates from a study of cytomegalovirus exposure and HLA in healthy donors. The PCR employed 60 Vbeta primers together with 13 Jbeta primers. This table comes from immunoSEQ multiplex PCR, and its TCRdb copy is limited to in-frame clones, with some not included. The data contain 90,000 to 150,000 clones, 7% to 9.5% of them singletons. CDR1 and CDR2 (germline): SGHTA, FQGNSA. The CDR3 runs 13 residues. The V and J ends lost 10 bases and 3 bases, in that order; junction bases with no gene match: 4. Study outcomes and limitations: 164 TCR beta chains were listed as cytomegalovirus-associated. As was reported, the classifier diagnosed cytomegalovirus status with high specificity and sensitivity.

This receptor was obtained from a woman aged 40-49 years in good health and CMV-seropositive. The chain links TRBV7-2 to TRBJ2-3; TRBD2 aligns across 10 bases. The material sequenced was PBMCs. In DNA, the CDR3 is TGTGCCACAGCGGGGGGGCCAACAGATACGCAGTATTTT. Translated, it gives CATAGGPTDTQYF.